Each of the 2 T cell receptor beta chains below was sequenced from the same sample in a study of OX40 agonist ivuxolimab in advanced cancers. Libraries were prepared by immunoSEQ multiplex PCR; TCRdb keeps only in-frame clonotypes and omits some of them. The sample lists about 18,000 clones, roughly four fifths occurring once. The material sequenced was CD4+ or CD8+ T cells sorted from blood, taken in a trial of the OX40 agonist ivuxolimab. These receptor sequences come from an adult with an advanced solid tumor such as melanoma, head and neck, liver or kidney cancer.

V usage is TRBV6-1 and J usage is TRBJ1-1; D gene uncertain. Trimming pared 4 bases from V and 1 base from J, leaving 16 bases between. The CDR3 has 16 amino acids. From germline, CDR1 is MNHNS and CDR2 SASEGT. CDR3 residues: CASSGGGPASNTEAFF. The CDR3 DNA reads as TGTGCCAGCAGTGGGGGAGGACCGGCCTCGAACACTGAAGCTTTCTTT.

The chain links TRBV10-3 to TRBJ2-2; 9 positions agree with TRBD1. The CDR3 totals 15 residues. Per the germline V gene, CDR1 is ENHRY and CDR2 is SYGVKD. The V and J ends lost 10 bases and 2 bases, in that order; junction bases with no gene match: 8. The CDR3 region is CATREGQGNTGELFF. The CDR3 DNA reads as TGTGCCACCAGGGAGGGACAGGGTAACACCGGGGAGCTGTTTTTT.